The 10 T cell receptor beta chains listed next were all sequenced from one sample in a study of blood T cell repertoires in COVID-19. Generated by immunoSEQ multiplex PCR, the TCRdb table keeps only in-frame clones and is missing some. Of about 200,000 clones in the sample, almost 90% were seen once. The specimen sequenced was peripheral blood. These receptors originate from a man younger than 35 with active or convalescent COVID-19.

The chain carries TRBV9 and TRBJ2-1, with D possibly TRBD2 on 6 matching bases. The CDR3 consists of 16 residues. Germline CDR1 reads SGDLS; CDR2 reads YYNGEE. The germline V and J ends were trimmed by 1 base and 3 bases, with 14 bases remaining between them. The chain's CDR3 is CASSVTDGGFYNEQFF. CDR3 nucleotide sequence: TGTGCCAGCAGCGTAACGGATGGGGGGTTCTACAATGAGCAGTTCTTC. The full variable domain, in which reference TRBV9 and TRBJ2-1 provide the parts outside the CDR3, is DSGVTQTPKHLITATGQRVTLRCSPRSGDLSVYWYQQSLDQGLQFLIQYYNGEERAKGNILERFSAQQFPDLHSELNLSSLELGDSALYFCASSVTDGGFYNEQFFGPGTRLTVL.

This chain joins TRBV5-1 and TRBJ1-2; 12 bases map to TRBD1. CDR1 SGHRS and CDR2 YFSETQ come from the germline V gene. Trimming took 4 bases from V and 5 from J; bases not matched to a gene: 3. The CDR3 loop spans 14 amino acids. CDR3 bases: TGCGCCAGCAGCGGGACAGGGGGCTTTTATGGCTACACCTTC. This codes for CASSGTGGFYGYTF. The variable domain in full, with the rest retrieved from reference TRBV5-1 and TRBJ1-2, is KAGVTQTPRYLIKTRGQQVTLSCSPISGHRSVSWYQQTPGQGLQFLFEYFSETQRNKGNFPGRFSGRQFSNSRSEMNVSTLELGDSALYLCASSGTGGFYGYTFGSGTRLTVV.

The chain links TRBV5-5 to TRBJ1-6; D is perhaps TRBD1 (6 bases). Trimming shortened V by 4 bases and J by 3 bases, and 17 bases separated the two germline ends. Germline V CDR1 and CDR2: SGHKS, YYEKEE (reference sequence). The CDR3 runs 17 residues. The CDR3 coding sequence is TGTGCCAGCAGCAACCAAGCGGGGGCCCGCTATAATTCACCCCTCCACTTT. It encodes CASSNQAGARYNSPLHF. The complete variable domain, with remaining parts taken from reference TRBV5-5 and TRBJ1-6, reads DAGVTQSPTHLIKTRGQQVTLRCSPISGHKSVSWYQQVLGQGPQFIFQYYEKEERGRGNFPDRFSARQFPNYSSELNVNALLLGDSALYLCASSNQAGARYNSPLHFGNGTRLTVT.

A note on this clone: Other DNA sequences of this sample code for an identical CDR3. This chain joins TRBV5-1 and TRBJ1-1, with D perhaps TRBD1 (6 bases). This CDR3 has 14 residues. The germline CDR1 and CDR2 sequences are SGHRS and YFSETQ. The V gene lost 4 bases and the J gene lost 4 bases, with 14 bases spanning the gap. The CDR3 nucleotides read TGCGCCAGCAGCAGTCAAACAGGGTCCACTGAAGCTTTCTTT. This codes for CASSSQTGSTEAFF.

The chain's CDR3 is CATSGTPDQGNELYGYTF. For the CDR3, the DNA is TGTGCCACCAGTGGTACTCCTGACCAGGGGAACGAACTCTATGGCTACACCTTC. V usage is TRBV24-1 and J usage is TRBJ1-2; TRBD1 might be the D (6 bases). CDR3 length: 18 residues. V shed 5 bases and J shed 4 bases, with 25 bases lying between them. The V gene's germline CDR1 is KGHDR and CDR2 SFDVKD.

The chain has TRBV21-1 and TRBJ1-1; TRBD1, the table's D call, lacks a check against the DNA. TRBV21-1 is annotated as a pseudogene. The CDR3 sequence is 16 residues long. The DNA for the CDR3 is TGTGCCAGCAGCAAACAAAGGGACAGATTGAACACTGAAGCTTTCTTT. This codes for CASSKQRDRLNTEAFF.

V gene TRBV19 combines with J gene TRBJ1-1; TRBD1 agrees at 7 bases. Germline assignment: CDR1 LNHDA and CDR2 SQIVND (reference sequence). The CDR3 runs to 14 residues. V lost 3 bases and J lost 4; bases outside the gene matches: 5. The CDR3 reads CASSMTGLSTEAFF. The CDR3 DNA reads TGTGCCAGTAGTATGACAGGGTTGAGCACTGAAGCTTTCTTT.

This chain uses TRBV19 with TRBJ1-2; a possible D gene is TRBD1 (6 bases). This CDR3 region has 17 residues. V shed 1 base and J shed 2 bases, with 17 bases lying between them. Germline values: CDR1 LNHDA, CDR2 SQIVND (reference sequence). CDR3 bases: TGTGCCAGTAGTATAGGTCTGGCCCTTACAGGGAACTATGGCTACACCTTC. Its translation: CASSIGLALTGNYGYTF.

This clone was seen more than once but under ten times. CDR3 residues: CASSVAQLAADTQYF. The CDR3 DNA follows: TGTGCCAGCAGCGTAGCTCAACTAGCGGCAGATACGCAGTATTTT. V gene TRBV9 combines with J gene TRBJ2-3, with TRBD2 matching 8 bases. The germline V gene has CDR1 SGDLS and CDR2 YYNGEE. V dropped 0 bases and J dropped 4; count of bases not matched to a gene: 4. The CDR3 consists of 15 residues.

This clone was counted a single time. The chain recombines TRBV9 with TRBJ1-3, with a weak D call TRBD1 (6 bases). V gave up 2 bases and J gave up 0 bases, with 12 bases separating them. The CDR3 has 16 amino acids. The germline gives CDR1 SGDLS, CDR2 YYNGEE. Written as DNA, the CDR3 is TGTGCCAGCAGCGTTCACAGGGCCAACTCTGGAAACACCATATATTTT. It yields the protein CASSVHRANSGNTIYF. Full variable domain (outside the CDR3, taken from reference TRBV9 and TRBJ1-3): DSGVTQTPKHLITATGQRVTLRCSPRSGDLSVYWYQQSLDQGLQFLIQYYNGEERAKGNILERFSAQQFPDLHSELNLSSLELGDSALYFCASSVHRANSGNTIYFGEGSWLTVV.